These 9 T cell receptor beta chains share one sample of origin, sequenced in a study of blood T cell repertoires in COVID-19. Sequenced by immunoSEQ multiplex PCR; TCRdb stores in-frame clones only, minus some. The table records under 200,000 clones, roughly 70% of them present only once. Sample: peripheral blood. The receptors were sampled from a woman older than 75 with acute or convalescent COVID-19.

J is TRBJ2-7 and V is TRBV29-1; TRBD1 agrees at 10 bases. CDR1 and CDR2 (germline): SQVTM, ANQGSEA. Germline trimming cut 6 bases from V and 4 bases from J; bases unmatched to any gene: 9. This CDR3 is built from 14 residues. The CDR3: CSVATDRGDYEQYF. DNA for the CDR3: TGCAGCGTGGCTACGGACAGGGGGGATTACGAGCAGTACTTC.

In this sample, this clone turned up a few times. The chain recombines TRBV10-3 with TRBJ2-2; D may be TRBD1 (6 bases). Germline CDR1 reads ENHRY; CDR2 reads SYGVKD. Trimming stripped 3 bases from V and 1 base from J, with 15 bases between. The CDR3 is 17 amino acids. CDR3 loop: CAISDPLGQMNTGELFF. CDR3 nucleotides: TGTGCCATCAGTGACCCTCTCGGACAGATGAACACCGGGGAGCTGTTTTTT.

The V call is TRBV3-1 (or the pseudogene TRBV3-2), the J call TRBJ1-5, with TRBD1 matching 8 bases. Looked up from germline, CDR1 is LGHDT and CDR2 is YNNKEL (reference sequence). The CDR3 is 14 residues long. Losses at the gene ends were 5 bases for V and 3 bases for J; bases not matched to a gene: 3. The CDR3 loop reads CASSKTGDNQPQHF. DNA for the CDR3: TGTGCCAGCAGCAAGACAGGGGACAATCAGCCCCAGCATTTT.

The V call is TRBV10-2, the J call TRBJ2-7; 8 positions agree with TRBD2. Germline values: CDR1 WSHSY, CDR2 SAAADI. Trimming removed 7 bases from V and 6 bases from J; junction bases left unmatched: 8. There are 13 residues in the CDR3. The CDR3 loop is CASTISGIGEQYF. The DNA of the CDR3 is TGCGCCAGCACGATTAGCGGGATTGGCGAGCAGTACTTC.

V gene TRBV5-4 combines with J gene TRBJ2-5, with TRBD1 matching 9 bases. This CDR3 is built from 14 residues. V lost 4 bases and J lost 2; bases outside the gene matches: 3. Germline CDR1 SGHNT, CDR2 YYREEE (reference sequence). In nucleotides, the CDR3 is TGTGCCAGCAGCCCCGGACAGGGGCAAGAGACCCAGTACTTC. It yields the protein CASSPGQGQETQYF.

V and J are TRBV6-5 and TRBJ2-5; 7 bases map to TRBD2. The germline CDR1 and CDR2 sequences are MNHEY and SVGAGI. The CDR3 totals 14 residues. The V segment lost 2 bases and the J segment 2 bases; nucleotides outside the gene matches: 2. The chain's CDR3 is CASSYQAGQETQYF. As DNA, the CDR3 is TGTGCCAGCAGTTACCAAGCGGGACAAGAGACCCAGTACTTC.

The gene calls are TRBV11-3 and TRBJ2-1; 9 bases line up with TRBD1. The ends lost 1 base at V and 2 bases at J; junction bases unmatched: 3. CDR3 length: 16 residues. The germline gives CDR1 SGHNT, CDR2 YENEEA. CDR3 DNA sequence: TGTGCCAGCAGCTTAGCCGGGACAGGGACCTACAATGAGCAGTTCTTC. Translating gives CASSLAGTGTYNEQFF.

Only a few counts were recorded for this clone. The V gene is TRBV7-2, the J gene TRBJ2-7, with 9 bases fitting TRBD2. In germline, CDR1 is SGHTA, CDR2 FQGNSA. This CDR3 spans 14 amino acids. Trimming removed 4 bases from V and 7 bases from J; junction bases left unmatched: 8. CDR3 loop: CASSSSLLAGEQYF. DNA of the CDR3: TGTGCCAGCAGCTCCTCCCTACTAGCGGGTGAGCAGTACTTC.

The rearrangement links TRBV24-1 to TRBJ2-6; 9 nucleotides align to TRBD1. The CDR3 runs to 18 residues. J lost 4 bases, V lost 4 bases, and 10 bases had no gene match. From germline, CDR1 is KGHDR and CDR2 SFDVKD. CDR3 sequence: CATSDSGTGLAGANVLTF. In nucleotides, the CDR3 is TGTGCCACCAGTGACTCCGGGACAGGGTTAGCCGGGGCCAACGTCCTGACTTTC.